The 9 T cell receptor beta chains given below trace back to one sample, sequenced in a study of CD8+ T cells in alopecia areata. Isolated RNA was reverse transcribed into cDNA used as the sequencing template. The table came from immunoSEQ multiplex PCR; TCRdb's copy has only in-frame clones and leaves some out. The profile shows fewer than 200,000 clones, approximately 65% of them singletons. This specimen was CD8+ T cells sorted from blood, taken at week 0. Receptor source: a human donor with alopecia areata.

CDR3 nucleotides: TGTGCCAGCAGCCCTTCTTCGAGTAGCGGGGGGGCCAGCTCGCAGACCCAGTACTTC. This sequence encodes CASSPSSSSGGASSQTQYF. J is TRBJ2-5 and V is TRBV7-9; 11 bases line up with TRBD2. CDR3 length: 19 residues. CDR1 SEHNR and CDR2 FQNEAQ come from the germline V gene (reference sequence). Trimming removed 5 bases from V and 6 bases from J; junction bases left unmatched: 20.

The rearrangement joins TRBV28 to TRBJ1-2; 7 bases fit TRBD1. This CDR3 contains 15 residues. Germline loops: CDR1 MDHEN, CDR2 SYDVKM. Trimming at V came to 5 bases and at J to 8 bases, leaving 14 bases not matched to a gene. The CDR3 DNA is TGTGCCAGCAGTCCGTCGGACAGGTCTCCAGACGGCTACACCTTC. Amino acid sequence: CASSPSDRSPDGYTF.

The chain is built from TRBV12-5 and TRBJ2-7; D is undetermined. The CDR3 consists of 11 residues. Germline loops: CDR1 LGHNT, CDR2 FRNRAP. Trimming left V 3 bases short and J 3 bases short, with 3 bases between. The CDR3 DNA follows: TGTGCTAGTGGTTTTATCTACGAGCAGTACTTC. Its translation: CASGFIYEQYF.

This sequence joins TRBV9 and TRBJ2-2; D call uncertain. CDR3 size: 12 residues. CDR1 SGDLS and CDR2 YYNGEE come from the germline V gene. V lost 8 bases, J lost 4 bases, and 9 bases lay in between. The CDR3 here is CASLGITGELFF. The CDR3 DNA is TGTGCCAGTCTGGGTATCACCGGGGAGCTGTTTTTT.

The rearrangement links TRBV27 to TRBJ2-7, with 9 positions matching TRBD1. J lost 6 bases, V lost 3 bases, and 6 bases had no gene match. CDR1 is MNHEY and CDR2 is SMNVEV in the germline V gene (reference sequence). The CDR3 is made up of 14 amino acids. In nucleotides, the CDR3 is TGTGCCAGCAGTTTGGGACAGGGAGTAGGCGAGCAGTACTTC. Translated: CASSLGQGVGEQYF.

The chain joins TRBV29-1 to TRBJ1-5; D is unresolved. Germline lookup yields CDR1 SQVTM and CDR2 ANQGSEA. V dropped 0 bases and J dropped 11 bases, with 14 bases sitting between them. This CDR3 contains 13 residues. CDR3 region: CSVEEGSAGAQHF. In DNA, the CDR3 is TGCAGCGTTGAAGAAGGAAGCGCCGGGGCCCAGCATTTT.

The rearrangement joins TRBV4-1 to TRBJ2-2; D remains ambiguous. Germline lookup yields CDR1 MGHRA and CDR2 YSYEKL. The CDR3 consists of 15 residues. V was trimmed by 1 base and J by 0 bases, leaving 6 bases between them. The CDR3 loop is CASSQGVTNTGELFF. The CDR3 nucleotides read TGCGCCAGCAGCCAAGGAGTAACGAACACCGGGGAGCTGTTTTTT.

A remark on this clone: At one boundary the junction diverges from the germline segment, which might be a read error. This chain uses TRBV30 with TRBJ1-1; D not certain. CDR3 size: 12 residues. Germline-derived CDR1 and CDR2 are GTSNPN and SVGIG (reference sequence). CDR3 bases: TGTGCCTGGAGTGAGGTGAAAACTGAAGCTTTCTTT. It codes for CAWSEVKTEAFF.

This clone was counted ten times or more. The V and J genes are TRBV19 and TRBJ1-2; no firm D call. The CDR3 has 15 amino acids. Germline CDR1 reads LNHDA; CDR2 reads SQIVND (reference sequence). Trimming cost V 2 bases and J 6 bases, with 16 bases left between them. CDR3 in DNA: TGTGCCAGTAGTATATCAGTGGGGAGGGATGATGGCTACACCTTC. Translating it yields CASSISVGRDDGYTF.